This entry concerns a single T cell receptor (beta chain). Which antigen it targets is not known. One end of the junction does not line up with germline, which may come from a read error. The sample is drawn from a study of T cell changes during pregnancy in multiple sclerosis (dated by TCRdb to 2018 to 2020). Notes on the research overall: Changes in the T cell repertoire over the course of pregnancy were examined in this study in women with multiple sclerosis.

Libraries were made using the immunoSEQ multiplex PCR assay. TCRdb stores this immuneACCESS table with in-frame sequences only. Part of the clones is absent; in the studies checked, under half of the shortfall reflects unresolved V genes, and no reason is known for the rest. This sample comprises tens of thousands of clones, around 92% of them detected only once. Of the sample, less than 3% falls within the top ten clones. The TCR was taken from a female donor in good health, enrolled as a control in a pregnancy study. This sample comprised peripheral blood, obtained in the second trimester of pregnancy.

The CDR3 has the sequence CASSLWDSPGNTIYF. The nucleotide sequence is TGTGCTAGCAGCTTATGGGACAGCCCTGGAAACACCATATATTTT. In this chain, TRBV7-7 is recombined with TRBJ1-3; 7 bases in between match TRBD1. There are 15 amino acids in the CDR3, from cysteine to phenylalanine inclusive. Only the CDR3 part of the read is kept: 45 bases, read in frame from the first base. According to the germline V gene (reference sequence), CDR1 reads SSHAT and CDR2 reads FNYEAQ.